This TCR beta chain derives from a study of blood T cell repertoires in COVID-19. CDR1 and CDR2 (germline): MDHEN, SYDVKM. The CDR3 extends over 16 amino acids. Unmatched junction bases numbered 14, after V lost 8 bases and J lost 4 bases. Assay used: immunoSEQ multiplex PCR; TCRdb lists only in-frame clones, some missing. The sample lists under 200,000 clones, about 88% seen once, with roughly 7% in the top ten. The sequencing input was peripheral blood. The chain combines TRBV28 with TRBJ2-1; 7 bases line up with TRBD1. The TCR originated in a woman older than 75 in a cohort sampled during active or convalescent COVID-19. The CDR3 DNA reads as TGTGCCAGCCCAGCGAGCCGGGACAGAGGTTACAATGAGCAGTTCTTC. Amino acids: CASPASRDRGYNEQFF.